Presented here are 10 T cell receptor beta chains from one specimen sequenced in a study of cytomegalovirus exposure and HLA in healthy donors. 60 Vbeta and 13 Jbeta primers were used in PCR. Profiled with immunoSEQ multiplex PCR; TCRdb holds only in-frame clones, not every one. The sample consists of about 190,000 clones, approximately 81% of them appearing once. Sequencing was carried out using PBMCs. The receptors shown here come from a man aged 45-65 years in good health and CMV-seronegative.

Only a few counts were recorded for this clone. The V gene is TRBV10-3, the J gene TRBJ1-5; D remains unclear. The ends were cut back, 5 bases at V and 5 bases at J, with 10 bases in the middle. Germline values: CDR1 ENHRY, CDR2 SYGVKD. This CDR3 has 13 residues. CDR3 sequence (DNA): TGTGCCATCAGTAAACAACGGGATCAGCCCCAGCATTTT. Its translation: CAISKQRDQPQHF.

The CDR3 DNA follows: TGTGCCAGTAACCAGGGATGGGGCGAGCAGTACTTC. Translating it yields CASNQGWGEQYF. The V call is TRBV19, the J call TRBJ2-5; tentatively, D is TRBD1 (5 bases). The J call may be wrong; the DNA end is better matched by TRBJ2-7. The CDR3 is 12 amino acids. Germline loops: CDR1 LNHDA, CDR2 SQIVND (reference sequence).

The V gene is TRBV27, the J gene TRBJ1-3, with D perhaps matching TRBD1 (5 bases). Trimming cost V 5 bases and J 4 bases, with 9 bases left between them. From germline, CDR1 is MNHEY and CDR2 SMNVEV (reference sequence). The CDR3 has 13 amino acids. This chain's CDR3 is CASSPGLGNTIYF. The CDR3 nucleotides are TGTGCCAGCAGTCCGGGACTGGGAAACACCATATATTTT.

This chain links TRBV4-1 with TRBJ1-6, with unresolved D. This CDR3 has 15 residues. Germline CDR1 and CDR2: MGHRA and YSYEKL. Trimming pared 2 bases from V and 10 bases from J, leaving 15 bases between. This chain's CDR3 is CASSQPSGMGSPLHF. As DNA, the CDR3 is TGCGCCAGCAGCCAACCAAGCGGGATGGGGTCACCCCTCCACTTT.

The V and J genes are TRBV7-2 and TRBJ1-6, with 7 bases aligning to TRBD1. The CDR3 is 15 residues long. V shed 5 bases and J 7 bases; nucleotides not matched to a gene: 8. Germline loops: CDR1 SGHTA, CDR2 FQGNSA. The CDR3 is CASSLGPGGNSPLHF. The DNA for the CDR3 is TGTGCCAGCAGCCTCGGACCAGGGGGGAATTCACCCCTCCACTTT.

A note on this clone: The germline gene is not matched at one end of the junction; a read error may be the cause. This chain connects TRBV5-4 to TRBJ1-1, with D maybe TRBD1 (5 bases). Per germline, CDR1 SGHNT and CDR2 YYREEE (reference sequence). This CDR3 contains 16 residues. The CDR3 sequence: CASTNRGGRMNTGAFF. The DNA of the CDR3 is TGTGCCAGCACCAATCGGGGGGGGAGGATGAACACTGGAGCTTTCTTT.

V and J are TRBV30 and TRBJ2-7; a possible D gene is TRBD2 (6 bases). Trimming shortened V by 7 bases and J by 0 bases, and 13 bases separated the two germline ends. This CDR3 spans 13 amino acids. The V gene's germline CDR1 is GTSNPN and CDR2 SVGIG (reference sequence). CDR3 DNA sequence: TGTGCCTTTCGGGACTCGAGCTCCTACGAGCAGTACTTC. Its protein is CAFRDSSSYEQYF.

CDR3: CASGRGGIYEQYF. The CDR3 DNA follows: TGTGCCAGCGGCCGAGGGGGTATCTACGAGCAGTACTTC. V usage is TRBV6-5 and J usage is TRBJ2-7, with TRBD1 as a possible D gene (6 bases). CDR1 is MNHEY and CDR2 is SVGAGI in the germline V gene. The V end lost 8 bases, the J end lost 3 bases, and 14 bases lay between the germline ends. This CDR3 has 13 amino acids.

The chain is built from TRBV6-5 and TRBJ2-7, with D tentatively TRBD1 (6 bases). This CDR3 is 11 amino acids long. The V and J ends lost 6 bases and 5 bases respectively, with 8 bases between them. CDR1 and CDR2 (germline): MNHEY, SVGAGI. CDR3 sequence (DNA): TGTGCCAGCAGGACAGGTGACGAGCAGTACTTC. Protein: CASRTGDEQYF.

The chain is built from TRBV18 and TRBJ1-1, with TRBD1 as a possible D gene (5 bases). From germline, CDR1 is KGHSH and CDR2 LQKENI. The V end was cut by 2 bases, the J end by 0 bases, with 10 bases between. This CDR3 comprises 15 residues. The CDR3 loop is CASSPSQGLNTEAFF. The CDR3 DNA sequence: TGTGCCAGCTCACCAAGCCAGGGATTGAACACTGAAGCTTTCTTT.